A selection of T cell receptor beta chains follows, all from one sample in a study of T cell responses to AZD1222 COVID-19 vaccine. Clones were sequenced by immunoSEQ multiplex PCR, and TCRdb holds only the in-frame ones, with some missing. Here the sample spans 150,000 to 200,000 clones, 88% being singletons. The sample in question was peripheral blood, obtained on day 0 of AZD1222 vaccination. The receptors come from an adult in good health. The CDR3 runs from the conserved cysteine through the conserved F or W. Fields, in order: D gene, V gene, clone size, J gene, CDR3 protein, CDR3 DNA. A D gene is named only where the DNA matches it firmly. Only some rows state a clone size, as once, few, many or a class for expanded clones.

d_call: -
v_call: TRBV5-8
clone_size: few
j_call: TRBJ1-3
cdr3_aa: CASSKGRVGSGNTIYF
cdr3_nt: TGTGCCAGCAGTAAGGGCAGGGTAGGCTCTGGAAACACCATATATTTT

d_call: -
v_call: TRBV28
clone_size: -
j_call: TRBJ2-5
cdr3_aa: CASRPGVETQYF
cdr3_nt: TGTGCCAGCAGGCCGGGCGTTGAGACCCAGTACTTC

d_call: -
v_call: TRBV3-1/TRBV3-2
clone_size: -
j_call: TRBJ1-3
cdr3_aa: CASSHQGSGNTIYF
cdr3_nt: TGTGCCAGCAGCCACCAGGGTTCTGGAAACACCATATATTTT

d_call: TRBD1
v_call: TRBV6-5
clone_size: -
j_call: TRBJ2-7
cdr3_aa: CASSLRRTGINEQYF
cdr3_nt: TGTGCCAGCAGTCTCCGCCGGACAGGGATAAACGAGCAGTACTTC

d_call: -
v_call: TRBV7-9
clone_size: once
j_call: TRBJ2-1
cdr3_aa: CASSFRIGAGRSYNEQFF
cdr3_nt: TGTGCCAGCAGCTTTAGAATAGGTGCAGGGAGATCCTACAATGAGCAGTTCTTC

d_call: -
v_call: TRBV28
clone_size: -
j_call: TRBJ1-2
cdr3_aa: CASSSPGLSTFNYGYTF
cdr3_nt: TGTGCCAGCTCCTCGCCGGGACTTTCGACATTTAACTATGGCTACACCTTC

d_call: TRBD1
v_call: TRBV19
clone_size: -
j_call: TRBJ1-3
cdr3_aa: CASTYGTAIYF
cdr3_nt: TGTGCCAGTACCTACGGGACAGCCATATATTTT

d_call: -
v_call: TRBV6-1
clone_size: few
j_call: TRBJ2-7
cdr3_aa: CASSDGWIVEQYF
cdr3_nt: TGTGCCAGCAGTGACGGGTGGATTGTCGAGCAGTACTTC

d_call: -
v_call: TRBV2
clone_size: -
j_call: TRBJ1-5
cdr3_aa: CASSVGDQGPQHF
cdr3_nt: TGTGCCAGCAGTGTCGGAGATCAGGGGCCCCAGCATTTT

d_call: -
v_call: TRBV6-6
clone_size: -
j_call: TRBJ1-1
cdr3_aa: CASSIGPNKGTEAFF
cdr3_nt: TGTGCCAGCAGTATAGGTCCCAATAAGGGCACTGAAGCTTTCTTT